The entry below describes one T cell receptor (beta chain). Its antigen specificity is not known. No base quality information exists; no much larger clone differs at one position. V was cut back by 4 bases and J by 4 bases, leaving a gap of 14 bases between them. Via the germline V gene, CDR1 is SGHRS and CDR2 YFSETQ. The CDR3 spans 14 residues, from the cysteine through the phenylalanine. Just the 42-base CDR3 DNA is kept, in frame starting at base 1. TCRbeta CDR3 regions were amplified from genomic DNA by means of the immunoSEQ Assay, a bias-controlled multiplex PCR. The study's processing was this. The number of nucleated cells in each sample was estimated from the amplification of reference gene primers within the assay. To quantify the absolute abundance of each unique TCRbeta CDR3 rearrangement, sequence reads were collapsed and filtered. For each sample, productive Simpson clonality was calculated as the square root of Simpson's diversity index across productive rearrangements. Sourced from immuneACCESS, this table was stored by TCRdb with only in-frame sequences that have V and J called. A share of the clones is absent; for the studies checked, an unresolved V gene accounts for under half, and the remainder has no known explanation. Clone size and the V and J calls come from that table; the DNA yielded D and trimming. The sample table records under 250,000 clones; around 80% of these occur just once. Jointly, the top ten make up 5% to 6.5% of the sample.

This specimen comes from a study of blood T cell repertoires in COVID-19 (dated by TCRdb to about 2020). A note on the overall study: Collaborator samples came from the United States, Italy and Spain and covered acute and convalescent phases of COVID-19. The repertoires were released in a freely available public database meant as a resource for research on the immune response to SARS-CoV-2. Subjects who had been exposed to COVID-19, were actively infected with it, or had recovered from it provided the deeply sampled blood TCRbeta repertoires that made up the dataset. The prospective study material was composed of cDNA or gDNA derived from T cells, B-cell-depleted T cells, or PBMCs. The samples were drawn from two sources: the first 160 participants of the ongoing ImmuneRACE study, and over 1,000 subjects contributed by 6 global collaborators. Where HLA class I and class II types were available, the types were taken from metadata supplied by the sample provider, not from assay-based typing. The sample metadata nearly always contained a de-identified subject ID, COVID-19 status, age in years and sex.

Samples from volunteer blood donors who had recovered from COVID-19 were contributed by a second Seattle source. Collaborating institutions collected whole blood in K2EDTA tubes following their own protocols. For TCRbeta analysis, collaborator samples were shipped as frozen whole blood, as isolated PBMCs, or as DNA extracted from either sample type. Broad study findings and their caveats: Clinical and demographic metadata were provided uncurated, with the amount varying by source and participant.

This sequence was found in a woman in her sixties who had recovered from COVID-19. The sequencing sample was made of peripheral blood. The V gene is TRBV5-1 and the J gene is TRBJ1-2; no D gene can be assigned with confidence. The DNA is TGCGCCAGCAGCCCGGAGGAAGGGCCCTATGGCTACACCTTC. This codes for CASSPEEGPYGYTF.